Following are 27 T cell receptor beta chains from one sample sequenced in a study of human T cells and chemical hapten exposure. Specified time point: patch test 1, 2 weeks after DPC sensitization. Treatment here: therapeutic diphenylcyclopropenone sensitization with weekly scalp DPC. MiXCR, applied by TCRdb to the RACE reads, yields one record per CDR3 protein. This table holds 150,000 to 200,000 distinct CDR3 sequences, approximately 14% found once. The sequencing here drew on whole blood, taken in connection with sensitization to the hapten diphenylcyclopropenone (DPC). These receptors originate from a woman aged 30 to 39 with alopecia areata. Some clones in this sample may be carry-over from other donors' samples.

V usage is TRBV29-1 and J usage is TRBJ2-3; perhaps D is TRBD1 or TRBD2 (5 bases each). Germline CDR1 SQVTM, CDR2 ANQGSEA. This CDR3 spans 15 amino acids. The V gene lost 2 bases and the J gene lost 7 bases, with 19 bases spanning the gap. CDR3 in amino acids: CSVESGPNSVNTQYF. Written as DNA, the CDR3 is TGCAGCGTTGAATCGGGGCCCAATAGCGTAAATACGCAGTATTTT.

Comments on this clonotype: One junction end does not reproduce the germline sequence, and a read error may be involved. The V and J genes are TRBV10-3 and TRBJ1-1; D ambiguous. The CDR3 loop spans 13 amino acids. Germline CDR1 is ENHRY and CDR2 is SYGVKD. This CDR3 is CAISPTVNTKAFF. Here the CDR3 DNA reads TGTGCCATCAGCCCGACCGTTAACACTAAAGCTTTCTTT.

The chain links TRBV7-2 to TRBJ2-1; 9 bases align to TRBD2. Germline V lookup: CDR1 SGHTA, CDR2 FQGNSA. V shed 8 bases, J shed 6 bases, and the junction held 11 bases outside the gene matches. The CDR3 totals 15 residues. The CDR3 coding sequence is TGTGCCAGCCGCCTCCCGGGACTAGCCATCAATGAGCAGTTCTTC. Its translation is CASRLPGLAINEQFF.

This clonotype was picked up many times. DNA for the CDR3: TGTGCCATCAGTGAGAAACATCCGGGGGACCGCCAGCATTTT. Its protein product is CAISEKHPGDRQHF. This chain uses TRBV10-3 with TRBJ1-5, with D maybe TRBD1 (5 bases). The CDR3 has 14 amino acids. Germline assignment: CDR1 ENHRY and CDR2 SYGVKD. V dropped 2 bases and J dropped 12 bases, with 17 bases sitting between them.

The chain carries TRBV27 and TRBJ1-1; 7 positions agree with TRBD1. The CDR3 runs to 16 residues. Unmatched junction bases numbered 15, after V lost 6 bases and J lost 5 bases. Germline values: CDR1 MNHEY, CDR2 SMNVEV (reference sequence). The CDR3 sequence is CASSEDRYPQGTEAFF. CDR3 sequence (DNA): TGTGCCAGCAGCGAGGACAGGTACCCCCAAGGGACTGAAGCTTTCTTT.

The J gene is TRBJ2-7, the V gene TRBV28; possibly TRBD2 for D (5 bases). Germline values: CDR1 MDHEN, CDR2 SYDVKM. The length of the CDR3 is 13 residues. V lost 7 bases and J 3 bases, leaving 13 bases between the germline ends. The CDR3 is CASTSGDRYEQYF. CDR3 nucleotides: TGTGCCAGCACGTCCGGGGATCGCTACGAGCAGTACTTC. The variable domain in full, completed from reference TRBV28 and TRBJ2-7, reads DVKVTQSSRYLVKRTGEKVFLECVQDMDHENMFWYRQDPGLGLRLIYFSYDVKMKEKGDIPEGYSVSREKKERFSLILESASTNQTSMYLCASTSGDRYEQYFGPGTRLTVT.

This clonotype was recorded a few times. The chain links TRBV3-1 to TRBJ2-5, with D unclear. CDR1 and CDR2 from the germline V gene are LGHDT and YNNKEL (reference sequence). V lost 0 bases, J lost 5 bases, and 10 bases lay in between. The CDR3 is 14 residues long. The CDR3 spells CASSQDLRSETQYF. CDR3 DNA sequence: TGTGCCAGCAGCCAAGATCTCAGATCGGAGACCCAGTACTTC.

There are a few counts of this clonotype. The V gene is TRBV28, the J gene TRBJ2-5; D may be TRBD1 or TRBD2 (5 bases each). CDR3 length: 14 amino acids. Germline V lookup: CDR1 MDHEN, CDR2 SYDVKM. The V and J ends lost 3 bases and 5 bases respectively, with 13 bases between them. The CDR3 protein is CASSFTRGDETQYF. CDR3 coding DNA: TGTGCCAGCAGTTTCACGAGGGGTGATGAGACCCAGTACTTC.

This clonotype was picked up many times. This chain joins TRBV3-1 and TRBJ2-5; D call uncertain. Per the germline V gene, CDR1 is LGHDT and CDR2 is YNNKEL (reference sequence). Trimming left V 0 bases short and J 5 bases short, with 13 bases between. The CDR3 contains 15 residues. CDR3 region: CASSQDWNSPETQYF. CDR3 in DNA: TGTGCCAGCAGCCAAGATTGGAACAGTCCGGAGACCCAGTACTTC.

This clonotype has ten or more counts. The chain links TRBV5-1 to TRBJ2-6; 9 positions agree with TRBD1. The germline CDR1 and CDR2 sequences are SGHRS and YFSETQ. The CDR3 covers 18 residues. The V gene end was trimmed by 2 bases and the J gene end by 0 bases; junction bases not matched to a gene: 6. CDR3 coding DNA: TGCGCCAGCAGCTTTTCTTGGACAGGGGTCTCTGGGGCCAACGTCCTGACTTTC. Translation: CASSFSWTGVSGANVLTF.

This clonotype was seen many times. The V and J genes are TRBV29-1 and TRBJ1-2, with D perhaps matching TRBD1 (5 bases). CDR3 length: 15 amino acids. Germline V gene data show CDR1 as SQVTM and CDR2 as ANQGSEA. Trimming removed 1 base at V and 4 bases at J, with 16 bases between. The CDR3 DNA is TGCAGCGTTGAAGTTAGGGGCAGCCTGGGCTATGGCTACACCTTC. As protein: CSVEVRGSLGYGYTF.

The CDR3 DNA is TGTGCCAGTGGACAGGGCCAACAGCCCCAGCATTTT. Protein product: CASGQGQQPQHF. The chain carries TRBV10-3 and TRBJ1-5, with 8 bases identical to TRBD1. Germline V gene sequence: CDR1 ENHRY, CDR2 SYGVKD. The CDR3 is made up of 12 amino acids. The J segment lost 7 bases and the V segment lost 10 bases, leaving 6 bases of the junction unmatched.

This chain joins TRBV20-1 and TRBJ2-7; 9 positions agree with TRBD1. V was pared by 3 bases and J by 2 bases, with 11 bases of the junction left unmatched. This CDR3 has 16 amino acids. The germline gives CDR1 DFQATT, CDR2 SNEGSKA (reference sequence). The CDR3 DNA follows: TGCAGTGCTAGCTCTCGACAGGGGGTGGGGACCTACGAGCAGTACTTC. It yields the protein CSASSRQGVGTYEQYF.

This clonotype was counted at least ten times. The chain combines TRBV27 with TRBJ2-3; D ambiguous. The CDR3 runs to 14 residues. V was shortened by 6 bases and J by 5 bases, with 15 bases between the two germline ends. Germline CDR1 is MNHEY and CDR2 is SMNVEV (reference sequence). CDR3 sequence: CASSQLHLKDTQYF. CDR3 in DNA: TGTGCCAGCAGCCAACTCCATTTAAAAGATACGCAGTATTTT.

The chain combines TRBV10-1 with TRBJ2-3; 11 bases match TRBD2. The CDR3 has 15 residues. Germline loops: CDR1 WNHNN, CDR2 SYGVQD (reference sequence). V trimming: 5 bases; J trimming: 0 bases; junction bases outside the gene matches: 1. The CDR3 DNA follows: TGCGCCAGCAGTTCTAGCGGGAGGAGCACAGATACGCAGTATTTT. This codes for CASSSSGRSTDTQYF.

The sample holds a few counts of this clonotype. The CDR3: CASSPRTGENTEAFF. CDR3 nucleotide sequence: TGTGCCAGCAGCCCCAGGACAGGGGAGAACACTGAAGCTTTCTTT. This sequence joins TRBV5-4 and TRBJ1-1; 9 bases are a match to TRBD1. V was pared by 4 bases and J by 1 base, with 5 bases of the junction left unmatched. Germline CDR1 is SGHNT and CDR2 is YYREEE (reference sequence). The CDR3 consists of 15 residues.

This clonotype was seen many times. The V gene is TRBV12-3 or TRBV12-4, the J gene TRBJ2-2; no definite D call. The CDR3 totals 13 residues. V shed 7 bases and J shed 3 bases, with 9 bases lying between them. CDR3 sequence (DNA): TGTGCCAGCACAGGAACAGACACCGGGGAGCTGTTTTTT. This codes for CASTGTDTGELFF.

The chain uses TRBV18 and TRBJ1-6; 7 nucleotides line up with TRBD1. This CDR3 contains 15 residues. Per the germline V gene, CDR1 is KGHSH and CDR2 is LQKENI. The trim removed 3 bases at V and 6 bases at J, leaving 5 bases unmatched. The CDR3 reads CASSPNTGVNSPLHF. The CDR3 DNA reads TGTGCCAGCTCACCCAACACAGGGGTTAATTCACCCCTCCACTTT.

This clonotype was recorded many times. V is TRBV3-1 and J is TRBJ1-2; TRBD1 agrees at 8 bases. After removal of 7 bases from V and 7 bases from J, the junction contained 8 bases not matched to a gene. The CDR3 spans 13 residues. CDR1 LGHDT and CDR2 YNNKEL come from the germline V gene (reference sequence). Here the CDR3 DNA reads TGTGCCAGCACCAAATCGACAGGGGTTGGCTACACCTTC. Its translation: CASTKSTGVGYTF.

The chain links TRBV3-1 to TRBJ2-1, with D possibly matching TRBD2 (7 bases). The CDR3 length is 14 residues. V was clipped by 7 bases and J by 2 bases, with 12 bases between them. Germline-derived CDR1 and CDR2 are LGHDT and YNNKEL (reference sequence). Written as DNA, the CDR3 is TGTGCCAGCACCACGGGGGGCACCTACAATGAGCAGTTCTTC. It specifies CASTTGGTYNEQFF.

A few counts support this clonotype. The CDR3 DNA is TGTGCCATCAGTTGGACTAGCGGAGCTAGCTCCTACAATGAGCAGTTCTTC. It translates to CAISWTSGASSYNEQFF. V gene TRBV10-3 combines with J gene TRBJ2-1, with 10 bases fitting TRBD2. V shed 5 bases and J 0 bases; nucleotides not matched to a gene: 7. CDR3 length: 17 amino acids. Looked up from germline, CDR1 is ENHRY and CDR2 is SYGVKD.

Only a few counts were recorded for this clonotype. CDR3 amino acids: CSVVGLQSTDTQYF. In DNA form, the CDR3 reads TGCAGCGTTGTCGGACTGCAAAGCACAGATACGCAGTATTTT. V gene TRBV29-1 combines with J gene TRBJ2-3, with D perhaps TRBD2 (5 bases). Trimming stripped 4 bases from V and 0 bases from J, with 11 bases between. This CDR3 spans 14 amino acids. Germline loops: CDR1 SQVTM, CDR2 ANQGSEA.

The table lists this clonotype with a few counts. This sequence joins TRBV6-2 or TRBV6-3 and TRBJ1-1; D is uncertain. Germline-derived CDR1 and CDR2 are MNHEY and SVGEGT. With 2 bases removed from V and 1 base from J, the gap between germline ends came to 5 bases. The CDR3 covers 13 residues. CDR3: CASSYDGNTEAFF. CDR3 DNA: TGTGCCAGCAGTTACGACGGGAACACTGAAGCTTTCTTT.

The chain joins TRBV29-1 to TRBJ1-1; D is unclear. CDR1 is SQVTM and CDR2 is ANQGSEA in the germline V gene. V was cut by 6 bases and J by 7 bases, with 12 bases left in between. The CDR3 runs 11 residues. The CDR3 DNA reads TGCAGCGTCGCCGCGGTGGGTGAAGCTTTCTTT. It encodes CSVAAVGEAFF.

This clonotype has more than one count but fewer than ten. The V gene is TRBV7-9, the J gene TRBJ2-5, with D perhaps matching TRBD1 or TRBD2 (5 bases each). Germline CDR1 is SEHNR and CDR2 is FQNEAQ (reference sequence). This CDR3 region has 14 residues. Trimming took off 5 bases at V and 1 base at J, with 11 bases between the two ends. As DNA, the CDR3 is TGTGCCAGCAGCCCTAGCAGGGCCCAAGAGACCCAGTACTTC. Protein sequence: CASSPSRAQETQYF.

This clonotype was detected only a few times. This chain connects TRBV3-1 to TRBJ1-1, with 8 nucleotides matching TRBD1. The germline V gene encodes CDR1 LGHDT and CDR2 YNNKEL (reference sequence). The junction had 1 base not matched to a gene; V was cut back by 3 bases and J by 4 bases. This CDR3 has 13 amino acids. The CDR3: CASSHQGATEAFF. In DNA, the CDR3 is TGTGCCAGCAGCCACCAGGGGGCCACTGAAGCTTTCTTT.

Only a few counts were recorded for this clonotype. The V gene is TRBV7-2, the J gene TRBJ2-5, with D possibly being TRBD2 (5 bases). Germline V gives CDR1 SGHTA, CDR2 FQGNSA. The germline V and J ends were trimmed by 0 bases and 9 bases, with 11 bases remaining between them. The CDR3 length is 13 residues. The CDR3 loop reads CASSLATEEAQYF. The DNA for the CDR3 is TGTGCCAGCAGCTTAGCCACCGAGGAGGCCCAGTACTTC.